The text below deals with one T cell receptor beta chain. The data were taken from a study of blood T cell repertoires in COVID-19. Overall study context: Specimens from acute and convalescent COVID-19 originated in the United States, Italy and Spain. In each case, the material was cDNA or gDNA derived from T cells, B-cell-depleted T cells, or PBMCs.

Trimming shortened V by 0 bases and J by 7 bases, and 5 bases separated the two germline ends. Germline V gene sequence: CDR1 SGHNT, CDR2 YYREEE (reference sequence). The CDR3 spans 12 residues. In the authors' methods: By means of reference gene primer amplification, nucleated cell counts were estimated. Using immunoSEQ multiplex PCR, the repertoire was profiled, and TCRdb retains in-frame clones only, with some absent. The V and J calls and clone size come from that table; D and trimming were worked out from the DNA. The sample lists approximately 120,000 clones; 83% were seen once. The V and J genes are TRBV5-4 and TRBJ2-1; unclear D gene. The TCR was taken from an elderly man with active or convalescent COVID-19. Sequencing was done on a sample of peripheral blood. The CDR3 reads CASSLDQNEQFF. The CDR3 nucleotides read TGTGCCAGCAGCTTGGACCAGAATGAGCAGTTCTTC.